This T cell receptor (beta chain) was documented in a study of cytomegalovirus exposure and HLA in healthy donors. The V and J ends lost 7 bases and 0 bases, in that order; junction bases with no gene match: 4. The CDR3 is 14 amino acids. The V gene's germline CDR1 is SGDLS and CDR2 YYNGEE. A multiplex PCR was run with 60 Vbeta primers and 13 Jbeta primers. Here immunoSEQ multiplex PCR was the method, and the copy in TCRdb shows in-frame clones only, minus some. The sample has some 170,000 clones; roughly four fifths are singletons. The chain joins TRBV9 to TRBJ2-3, with 8 bases matching TRBD2. The clonotype was recovered from a man between 60 and 70 years old in good health and CMV-seronegative. The material sequenced was PBMCs. CDR3 nucleotides: TGTGCCAGCGATGCGGGGGGTAGCACAGATACGCAGTATTTT. Its protein product is CASDAGGSTDTQYF.